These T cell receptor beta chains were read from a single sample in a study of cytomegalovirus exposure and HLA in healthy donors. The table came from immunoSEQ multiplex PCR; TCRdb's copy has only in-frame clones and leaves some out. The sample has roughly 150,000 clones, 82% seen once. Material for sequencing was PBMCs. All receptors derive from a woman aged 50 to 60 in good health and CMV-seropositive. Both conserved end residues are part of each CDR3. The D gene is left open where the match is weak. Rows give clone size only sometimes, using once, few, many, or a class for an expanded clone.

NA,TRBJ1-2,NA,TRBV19,TGTGCCAGTACCACAGACGCCTTCGGCTACACCTTC,CASTTDAFGYTF
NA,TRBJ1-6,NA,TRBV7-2,TGTGCCAGCAGCTCCTACCAGGGGATCGCAGCTCTGTCGGATTCACCCCTCCACTTT,CASSSYQGIAALSDSPLHF
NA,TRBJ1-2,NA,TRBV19,TGTGCCAGTAGTACACAAACGGGCTACACCTTC,CASSTQTGYTF
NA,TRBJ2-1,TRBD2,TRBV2,TGTGCCAGCAGTGCCGGGACTAGCGGGGGGAGTGAGCAGTTCTTC,CASSAGTSGGSEQFF
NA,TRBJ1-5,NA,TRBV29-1,TGCAGCGTTAATTCAGGCGTGAATCAGCCCCAGCATTTT,CSVNSGVNQPQHF
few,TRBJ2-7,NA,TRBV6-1,TGTGCCAGCAGTGAATCAACAGGGTCCTCCTACGAGCAGTACTTC,CASSESTGSSYEQYF
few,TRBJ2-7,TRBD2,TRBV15,TGTGCCACCAGCAGAGACTTATCGGCTAGCGGGGTAGTATACGAGCAGTACTTC,CATSRDLSASGVVYEQYF
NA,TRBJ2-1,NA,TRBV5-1,TGCGCCAGCAGCTTGGGAGCCGGCTACAGTGAGCAGTTCTTC,CASSLGAGYSEQFF
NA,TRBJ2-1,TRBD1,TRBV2,TGTGCCAGCAGCGATCGTTCAGGGGGCAACAATGAGCAGTTCTTC,CASSDRSGGNNEQFF
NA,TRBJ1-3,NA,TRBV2,TGTGCCAGCAGTACAGGGCCAGGAAACACCATATATTTT,CASSTGPGNTIYF
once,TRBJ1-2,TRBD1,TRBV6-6,TGTGCCAGCAGTTACCGGGGGACAGGGTATGGCTACACCTTC,CASSYRGTGYGYTF
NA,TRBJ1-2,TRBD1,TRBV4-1,TGCGCCAGCAGCCAAACCGTGACAGGGCCCACCTATGGCTACACCTTC,CASSQTVTGPTYGYTF
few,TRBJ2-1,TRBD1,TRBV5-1,TGCGCCAGCAGCTTGTCAGGGGGATCAGATGAGCAGTTCTTC,CASSLSGGSDEQFF
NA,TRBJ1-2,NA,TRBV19,TGTGCCAGTAGTATAACTGGGAAGACGGCAGGGGCTCTTGGCTACACCTTC,CASSITGKTAGALGYTF
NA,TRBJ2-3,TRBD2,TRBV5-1,TGCGCCAGCAGCTTGGGACTTGGCGGGGGGGATAGCACAGATACGCAGTATTTT,CASSLGLGGGDSTDTQYF
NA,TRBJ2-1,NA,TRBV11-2,TGTGCCAGCAGCTTCGACAATTCCCCCTACAATGAGCAGTTCTTC,CASSFDNSPYNEQFF
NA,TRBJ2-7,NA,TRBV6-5,TGTGCCAGCAGTTACGGGCCGGGATACGAGCAGTACTTC,CASSYGPGYEQYF
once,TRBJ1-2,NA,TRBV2,TGTGCCAGCAGTGGTGGGGGGACCTATGGCTACACCTTC,CASSGGGTYGYTF
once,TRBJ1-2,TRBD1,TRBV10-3,TGTGCCATCAGTGAATCCGGGACAGAGTTTGGCTACACCTTC,CAISESGTEFGYTF
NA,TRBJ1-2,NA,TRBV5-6,TGTGCCAGCAGCTTGGTGGGCAGATACTATGGCTACACCTTC,CASSLVGRYYGYTF
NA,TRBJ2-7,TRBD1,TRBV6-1,TGTGCCAGCAGTGAAATCACGGGACAGGGGTCGAACGAGCAGTACTTC,CASSEITGQGSNEQYF
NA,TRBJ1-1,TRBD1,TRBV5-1,TGCGCCAGCAGCTTCGGGGACAGGGGGATCGCTGAAGCTTTCTTT,CASSFGDRGIAEAFF
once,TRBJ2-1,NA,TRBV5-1,TGCGCCAGCAGCTTGGCCTTCGGGGGGCAGGGGGCGCAGAATGAGCAGTTCTTC,CASSLAFGGQGAQNEQFF
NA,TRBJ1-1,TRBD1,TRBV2,TGTGCCAGCAGAGACAGGGGAGGGGGGAACACTGAAGCTTTCTTT,CASRDRGGGNTEAFF
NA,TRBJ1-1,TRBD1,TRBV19,TGTGCCAGTAGCCGACAGGGGGACACTGAAGCTTTCTTT,CASSRQGDTEAFF
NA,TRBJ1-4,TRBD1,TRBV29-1,TGCAGCGTACGACAGGGGGCGAAGGAAAAACTGTTTTTT,CSVRQGAKEKLFF
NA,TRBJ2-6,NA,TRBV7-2,TGTGCCAGCAGCTTAGTCGGGGGAGCCGGCTCTGGGGCCAACGTCCTGACTTTC,CASSLVGGAGSGANVLTF
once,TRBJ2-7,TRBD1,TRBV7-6,TGTGCCAGCAGCCCGAGGGACAGGGGTCACGAGCAGTACTTC,CASSPRDRGHEQYF
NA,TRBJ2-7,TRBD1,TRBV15,TGTGCCACCAGCAGAGGGAGGGACAGGGGGCTGCAGTACTTC,CATSRGRDRGLQYF